This TCR beta chain was identified in a study of blood T cell repertoires in COVID-19. Across the study: Both acute and convalescent COVID-19 samples were obtained from the United States, Italy and Spain.

Authors' analysis steps: Scientists estimated how many nucleated cells there were by amplifying reference gene primers. Sequencing used immunoSEQ multiplex PCR; TCRdb keeps in-frame clones, though not all of them. V and J calls and clone size follow that table, whereas D and trimming were derived from the DNA. The sample lists under 250,000 clones; roughly 88% were seen once. Participants were aged about 18 to 95 years, lived in under 25 US areas, and enrolled virtually. Exposed enrollees encountered a COVID-19 case at some point within 2 weeks before study entry. Trimming cost V 7 bases and J 8 bases, with 14 bases left between them. Germline values: CDR1 MNHEY, CDR2 SVGAGI. The CDR3 is 12 amino acids.

The clonotype comes from a woman between 35 and 50 years old who had been exposed to COVID-19. The source material was PBMCs or T cells enriched from blood (not recorded which). The rearrangement links TRBV6-5 to TRBJ1-2, with D uncertain. This CDR3 reads CASTSGMGGYTF. As DNA, the CDR3 is TGTGCCAGCACCTCGGGGATGGGCGGCTACACCTTC.